The T cell receptor (beta chain) under discussion was sequenced for a study of T cells in Graves' hyperthyroidism and ophthalmopathy. This clonotype was observed a few times. Patients were excluded for uncontrolled infection, other autoimmune disease, pregnancy or lactation. V gave up 4 bases and J gave up 5 bases, with 18 bases separating them. The length of the CDR3 is 15 residues. Germline CDR1 and CDR2: SGHDT and YYEEEE. TCR beta CDR3 regions were amplified from RNA transcripts. In the first-round RT-PCR of the TCR CDR3, the HTBI primer set was used. TCRdb redid the calling of the multiplex PCR reads with MiXCR, one entry per CDR3 protein. The table lists about 260,000 distinct CDR3 sequences, around 20% of them singletons.

The chain uses TRBV5-6 and TRBJ2-5, with D possibly TRBD2 on 6 matching bases. This TCR came from a man aged 30 to 45 with Graves' ophthalmopathy. Sequenced: blood. CDR3 amino acids: CASSASGRREETQYF. CDR3 sequence (DNA): TGTGCCAGCAGCGCCTCCGGGCGCCGGGAGGAGACCCAGTACTTC.